This is a list of T cell receptor beta chains from one sample in a study of blood T cell repertoires in COVID-19. The assay was immunoSEQ multiplex PCR, and TCRdb's table has in-frame clones only and misses some. The table records tens of thousands of clones, around 86% of them present only once. Sequencing used peripheral blood. These receptors all stem from a human donor in a cohort sampled during active COVID-19. The CDR3 runs from the conserved cysteine through the conserved F or W. The D gene is left open where the match is weak. Rows may omit the clone size; those that give it use once, few, many or a size class.

j_gene: TRBJ1-5
v_gene: TRBV7-9
d_gene: NA
abundance: few
CDR3aa: CASSLPYSNQPQHF
CDR3nt: TGTGCCAGCAGCTTACCCTATAGCAATCAGCCCCAGCATTTT

j_gene: TRBJ2-2
v_gene: TRBV29-1
d_gene: TRBD1
abundance: NA
CDR3aa: CSVDRQGTGELFF
CDR3nt: TGCAGCGTTGACAGACAGGGGACCGGGGAGCTGTTTTTT

j_gene: TRBJ1-1
v_gene: TRBV30
d_gene: NA
abundance: once
CDR3aa: CAWTPNLNTEAFF
CDR3nt: TGTGCCTGGACCCCTAACCTGAACACTGAAGCTTTCTTT

j_gene: TRBJ2-2
v_gene: TRBV5-1
d_gene: TRBD2
abundance: NA
CDR3aa: CASSLSGGFNTGELFF
CDR3nt: TGCGCCAGCAGCTTGAGCGGGGGCTTTAACACCGGGGAGCTGTTTTTT

j_gene: TRBJ2-7
v_gene: TRBV5-4
d_gene: NA
abundance: once
CDR3aa: CASSLGERADPYEQYF
CDR3nt: TGTGCCAGCAGCCTCGGGGAGCGGGCAGACCCCTACGAGCAGTACTTC

j_gene: TRBJ1-6
v_gene: TRBV6-5
d_gene: NA
abundance: NA
CDR3aa: CASSNYRVANSPLHF
CDR3nt: TGTGCCAGCAGTAACTACAGGGTTGCCAATTCACCCCTCCACTTT

j_gene: TRBJ2-7
v_gene: TRBV7-9
d_gene: TRBD2
abundance: NA
CDR3aa: CASVAPGGDSYEQYF
CDR3nt: TGTGCCAGCGTCGCCCCGGGGGGAGACTCCTACGAGCAGTACTTC

j_gene: TRBJ1-2
v_gene: TRBV5-4
d_gene: NA
abundance: NA
CDR3aa: CASSYRGANYGYTF
CDR3nt: TGTGCCAGCAGCTATCGCGGGGCTAACTATGGCTACACCTTC

j_gene: TRBJ1-3
v_gene: TRBV6-5
d_gene: TRBD1
abundance: once
CDR3aa: CASSSIRTGRNTIYF
CDR3nt: TGTGCCAGCAGTTCGATACGGACAGGGAGGAACACCATATATTTT

j_gene: TRBJ2-7
v_gene: TRBV19
d_gene: NA
abundance: NA
CDR3aa: CASSILARDTDSTYEQYF
CDR3nt: TGTGCCAGTAGTATCCTAGCACGGGACACCGACTCAACCTACGAGCAGTACTTC

j_gene: TRBJ1-1
v_gene: TRBV6-5
d_gene: NA
abundance: NA
CDR3aa: CASSYFSPGATEAFF
CDR3nt: TGTGCCAGCAGTTACTTTTCCCCAGGGGCCACTGAAGCTTTCTTT

j_gene: TRBJ1-3
v_gene: TRBV2
d_gene: TRBD1
abundance: NA
CDR3aa: CASKLGTASGNTIYF
CDR3nt: TGTGCCAGCAAATTAGGGACAGCCTCTGGAAACACCATATATTTT

j_gene: TRBJ2-5
v_gene: TRBV29-1
d_gene: NA
abundance: NA
CDR3aa: CSVEQRQETQYF
CDR3nt: TGCAGCGTTGAGCAGAGGCAAGAGACCCAGTACTTC

j_gene: TRBJ2-7
v_gene: TRBV19
d_gene: NA
abundance: few
CDR3aa: CASSISRNSYEQYF
CDR3nt: TGTGCCAGTAGTATCAGCAGGAACTCCTACGAGCAGTACTTC

j_gene: TRBJ2-3
v_gene: TRBV9
d_gene: NA
abundance: NA
CDR3aa: CASSVGGFTDTQYF
CDR3nt: TGTGCCAGCAGCGTAGGAGGGTTCACAGATACGCAGTATTTT

j_gene: TRBJ2-1
v_gene: TRBV7-9
d_gene: TRBD2
abundance: NA
CDR3aa: CASSQIAGGQWFF
CDR3nt: TGTGCCAGCAGCCAGATAGCGGGAGGCCAGTGGTTCTTC

j_gene: TRBJ1-1
v_gene: TRBV4-1
d_gene: NA
abundance: few
CDR3aa: CASSQVQVTEAFF
CDR3nt: TGCGCCAGCAGCCAAGTACAGGTAACTGAAGCTTTCTTT

j_gene: TRBJ1-3
v_gene: TRBV18
d_gene: TRBD1
abundance: NA
CDR3aa: CASSRDRAGNTIYF
CDR3nt: TGTGCCAGCTCACGGGACAGGGCTGGAAACACCATATATTTT

j_gene: TRBJ1-2
v_gene: TRBV4-3
d_gene: NA
abundance: NA
CDR3aa: CASSQASEGVGYGYTF
CDR3nt: TGCGCCAGCAGCCAAGCGAGCGAGGGCGTAGGGTATGGCTACACCTTC

j_gene: TRBJ2-1
v_gene: TRBV10-1
d_gene: TRBD2
abundance: NA
CDR3aa: CASSAGLGYNEQFF
CDR3nt: TGCGCCAGCAGTGCGGGACTAGGTTACAATGAGCAGTTCTTC

j_gene: TRBJ1-1
v_gene: TRBV5-6
d_gene: NA
abundance: once
CDR3aa: CASTPAWDTEAFF
CDR3nt: TGTGCCAGCACCCCAGCGTGGGACACTGAAGCTTTCTTT

j_gene: TRBJ2-7
v_gene: TRBV21-1
d_gene: NA
abundance: NA
CDR3aa: CASSKAPGTRISYEQYF
CDR3nt: TGTGCCAGCAGCAAAGCACCCGGGACTAGGATCTCCTACGAGCAGTACTTC

j_gene: TRBJ2-5
v_gene: TRBV5-6
d_gene: TRBD2
abundance: NA
CDR3aa: CASSLDAGGQETQYF
CDR3nt: TGTGCCAGCAGCTTGGATGCGGGGGGGCAAGAGACCCAGTACTTC

j_gene: TRBJ1-5
v_gene: TRBV3-1/TRBV3-2
d_gene: NA
abundance: NA
CDR3aa: CASSLITGLSQPQHF
CDR3nt: TGTGCCAGCAGCCTAATAACAGGGCTGAGCCAGCCCCAGCATTTT

j_gene: TRBJ2-7
v_gene: TRBV7-6
d_gene: NA
abundance: NA
CDR3aa: CASSLDRGEQYF
CDR3nt: TGTGCCAGCAGCTTAGATCGGGGCGAGCAGTACTTC

j_gene: TRBJ2-6
v_gene: TRBV19
d_gene: NA
abundance: few
CDR3aa: CASSQQSSGANVLTF
CDR3nt: TGTGCCAGTAGTCAACAGAGCTCTGGGGCCAACGTCCTGACTTTC

j_gene: TRBJ2-2
v_gene: TRBV19
d_gene: NA
abundance: NA
CDR3aa: CASSMFGRGNTGELFF
CDR3nt: TGTGCCAGTAGTATGTTCGGCAGGGGGAACACCGGGGAGCTGTTTTTT

j_gene: TRBJ1-1
v_gene: TRBV5-5
d_gene: NA
abundance: NA
CDR3aa: CASSLEQVNTEAFF
CDR3nt: TGTGCCAGCAGCTTGGAACAGGTGAACACTGAAGCTTTCTTT

j_gene: TRBJ1-5
v_gene: TRBV19
d_gene: NA
abundance: few
CDR3aa: CASSIGGPSRQPQHF
CDR3nt: TGTGCCAGTAGTATTGGTGGGCCCTCGCGCCAGCCCCAGCATTTT

j_gene: TRBJ2-7
v_gene: TRBV11-2
d_gene: TRBD1
abundance: NA
CDR3aa: CASSRLPGGEQYF
CDR3nt: TGTGCCAGCAGCCGCCTCCCAGGGGGCGAGCAGTACTTC

j_gene: TRBJ2-5
v_gene: TRBV6-5
d_gene: NA
abundance: NA
CDR3aa: CASRLDTGLTQYF
CDR3nt: TGTGCCAGCAGGTTGGACACGGGTTTAACCCAGTACTTC

j_gene: TRBJ1-3
v_gene: TRBV7-6
d_gene: NA
abundance: NA
CDR3aa: CASSFGGASGNTIYF
CDR3nt: TGTGCCAGCAGCTTTGGAGGGGCGTCTGGAAACACCATATATTTT